The 3 T cell receptor beta chains listed next were all sequenced from one sample in a study of beta chain features in type 1 diabetes. Study-wide findings and caveats: Patients with Type 1 diabetes showed moderately but significantly shorter TCRB CDR3s in all four CD4+ subsets.

No antigens are known for them. Sequenced material consisted of expressed TCRB transcripts (all of the isolated RNA was reverse transcribed). Clones were read by immunoSEQ multiplex PCR, and TCRdb kept only the in-frame ones, dropping some. The table shows about 170,000 clones, with over 6% occurring only once. Source material: central memory CD4+ T cells from blood. These TCRs come from a man in his late teens or twenties with type 1 diabetes.

This clone was seen a handful of times. The chain carries TRBV28 and TRBJ1-5; 8 bases fit TRBD1. In germline, CDR1 is MDHEN, CDR2 SYDVKM. V lost 4 bases to trimming and J lost 6 bases; unmatched junction nucleotides: 14. This CDR3 is built from 17 residues. Written as DNA, the CDR3 is TGTGCCAGCAGTTCACCATCAGGGGGCGGACGCGGTCAGCCCCAGCATTTT. Residues: CASSSPSGGGRGQPQHF.

This clone was recorded a few times. This chain uses TRBV5-5 with TRBJ2-5; D uncertain. CDR1 and CDR2 (germline): SGHKS, YYEKEE (reference sequence). The CDR3 contains 15 residues. V lost 4 bases and J lost 1, with 14 bases in between. The CDR3 DNA reads TGTGCCAGCAGCCCCAAGTGGGCGACCCAAGAGACCCAGTACTTC. Encoded protein: CASSPKWATQETQYF.

The chain uses TRBV6-5 and TRBJ2-5; tentatively, D is TRBD2 (6 bases). Germline V gene data show CDR1 as MNHEY and CDR2 as SVGAGI. The CDR3 sequence is 14 residues long. The V gene lost 2 bases and the J gene lost 5 bases, with 12 bases spanning the gap. CDR3: CASSYRTIPETQYF. CDR3 nucleotides: TGTGCCAGCAGTTACCGGACTATCCCGGAGACCCAGTACTTC.